Detailed here is one T cell receptor beta chain. As yet, its antigen is unknown. Barcoded TCR alpha and TCR beta cDNA libraries with UMIs came from 5'RACE using constant-segment primers. TCRdb analysed the 5' RACE reads with MiXCR anew, one entry per CDR3 protein. The repertoire includes approximately 300,000 distinct CDR3 sequences, more than 15% of them detected once, and 20% to 25% sits in the top ten. The data are from a study of T-cell memory formation after mild COVID-19. Study-level background: Clusters were largely donor specific. Study results and limitations: Some clones that responded turned up in pre-infection memory, which suggests that cross-reactive memory joined in.

Germline-derived CDR1 and CDR2 are LGHDT and YNNKEL (reference sequence). The CDR3 extends over 16 amino acids. V was cut by 5 bases and J by 5 bases, with 21 bases left in between. The sequence came from a man aged 18 to 35 who had mild COVID-19 (a few samples of this study predate the infection). Cell type and time point are not known. The chain couples TRBV3-1 to TRBJ1-1; a weak D match, TRBD1 (6 bases). Sequenced material: PBMCs or a T cell subset sorted from them (not recorded which). The CDR3 DNA follows: TGTGCCAGCAGCTACTATCAGGGGAAAGTCGGAACTGAAGCTTTCTTT. This gives the protein CASSYYQGKVGTEAFF.